Each of the 19 T cell receptor beta chains below was sequenced from the same sample in a study of blood T cell repertoires in COVID-19. Sequencing used immunoSEQ multiplex PCR; TCRdb keeps in-frame clones, though not all of them. Among some 220,000 clones, 80% were seen once, and the ten largest hold over 10%. The sample was peripheral blood. The receptor set was obtained from a human donor in a cohort sampled during active COVID-19.

The CDR3 DNA is TGTGCCAGCAGTTTCCGGAACTATGGCTACACCTTC. Its translation: CASSFRNYGYTF. The chain is built from TRBV28 and TRBJ1-2; D is unresolved. V was pared by 3 bases and J by 2 bases, with 4 bases between. CDR3 size: 12 residues. Germline V gene sequence: CDR1 MDHEN, CDR2 SYDVKM.

The chain recombines TRBV28 with TRBJ2-3; 14 nucleotides line up with TRBD2. Losses at the gene ends were 3 bases for V and 5 bases for J; bases not matched to a gene: 7. This CDR3 has 17 residues. The germline V gene has CDR1 MDHEN and CDR2 SYDVKM. The CDR3: CASSFLGLAGGRDTQYF. The CDR3 bases are TGTGCCAGCAGTTTTCTTGGACTAGCGGGGGGTAGAGATACGCAGTATTTT.

The chain employs TRBV27 and TRBJ1-3, with D maybe TRBD1 (5 bases). Germline-derived CDR1 and CDR2 are MNHEY and SMNVEV (reference sequence). The length of the CDR3 is 16 residues. V was pared by 8 bases and J by 0 bases, with 17 bases between. DNA for the CDR3: TGTGCCAGCCGCAATCTCAGGGTGAACTCTGGAAACACCATATATTTT. Translation: CASRNLRVNSGNTIYF.

The chain is built from TRBV30 and TRBJ2-7, with TRBD1 identical over 9 bases. The CDR3 covers 13 residues. Per germline, CDR1 GTSNPN and CDR2 SVGIG (reference sequence). The trim removed 5 bases at V and 7 bases at J, leaving 9 bases unmatched. The CDR3 sequence: CAWGDRVMVEQYF. The CDR3 DNA reads as TGTGCCTGGGGGGACAGGGTCATGGTTGAGCAGTACTTC.

This clone was observed a single time. The rearrangement uses TRBV4-3 and TRBJ1-1; 8 bases are a match to TRBD1. Germline CDR1 reads LGHNA; CDR2 reads YSLEER. CDR3 size: 15 residues. Trimming at V came to 2 bases and at J to 0 bases, leaving 2 bases not matched to a gene. The CDR3 loop reads CASSQSTGVNTEAFF. DNA of the CDR3: TGCGCCAGCAGCCAATCGACAGGGGTGAACACTGAAGCTTTCTTT.

In this sample, this clone turned up once. The V gene is TRBV9, the J gene TRBJ1-1; the match to TRBD1 covers 9 bases. J lost 5 bases, V lost 3 bases, and 5 bases had no gene match. Germline V gene data show CDR1 as SGDLS and CDR2 as YYNGEE. CDR3 size: 14 residues. CDR3 sequence (DNA): TGTGCCAGCAGCGCGACAGGGGGGGTGACTGAAGCTTTCTTT. This translates into CASSATGGVTEAFF.

In this sample, this clone turned up once. The V call is TRBV5-4, the J call TRBJ2-1; the match to TRBD2 covers 7 bases. This CDR3 has 15 amino acids. CDR1 is SGHNT, CDR2 YYREEE, per germline (reference sequence). V shed 0 bases, J shed 4 bases, and the junction held 4 bases outside the gene matches. CDR3 DNA: TGTGCCAGCAGCTTGGATGGCGGGGGTTACAATGAGCAGTTCTTC. Amino acid sequence: CASSLDGGGYNEQFF.

This clone has just a few counts. The chain carries TRBV6-2 or TRBV6-3 and TRBJ2-3; TRBD2 agrees at 11 bases. V trimming: 2 bases; J trimming: 5 bases; junction bases outside the gene matches: 9. CDR3 length equals 17 residues. Germline CDR1 reads MNHEY; CDR2 reads SVGEGT. CDR3 in amino acids: CASSYPLSGGARDTQYF. The CDR3 coding sequence is TGTGCCAGCAGTTACCCCCTTAGCGGGGGGGCCAGAGATACGCAGTATTTT.

V usage is TRBV2 and J usage is TRBJ2-1, with D hard to call. The length of the CDR3 is 13 residues. The germline CDR1 and CDR2 sequences are SNHLY and FYNNEI. V dropped 5 bases and J dropped 4 bases, with 9 bases sitting between them. CDR3 in amino acids: CASSHLVYNEQFF. The CDR3 nucleotides are TGTGCCAGCAGTCATCTAGTTTACAATGAGCAGTTCTTC. Looking up the rest from reference TRBV2 and TRBJ2-1 gives the full variable domain: EPEVTQTPSHQVTQMGQEVILRCVPISNHLYFYWYRQILGQKVEFLVSFYNNEISEKSEIFDDQFSVERPDGSNFTLKIRSTKLEDSAMYFCASSHLVYNEQFFGPGTRLTVL.

The J gene is TRBJ2-7, the V gene TRBV6-4, with TRBD1 identical over 7 bases. The CDR3 sequence is 16 residues long. The V gene end was trimmed by 0 bases and the J gene end by 0 bases; junction bases not matched to a gene: 5. Germline CDR1 is MRHNA and CDR2 is SNTAGT. Here the CDR3 reads CASSDSTGFDSYEQYF. DNA of the CDR3: TGTGCCAGCAGTGACTCGACAGGGTTCGACTCCTACGAGCAGTACTTC.

This sequence joins TRBV7-3 and TRBJ2-2; D remains unclear. The germline V gene has CDR1 SGHTA and CDR2 FQGTGA. This CDR3 is built from 12 residues. Trimming removed 5 bases at V and 6 bases at J, with 7 bases between. The CDR3 loop is CASSPMSGELFF. DNA of the CDR3: TGTGCCAGCAGCCCAATGTCCGGGGAGCTGTTTTTT.

The chain recombines TRBV6-5 with TRBJ2-7; TRBD1 matches 7 bases. V trimming: 7 bases; J trimming: 7 bases; junction bases outside the gene matches: 4. Germline V gives CDR1 MNHEY, CDR2 SVGAGI. This CDR3 is 11 amino acids long. The CDR3 bases are TGTGCCAGCACCCAGGGGGTGGAGCAGTACTTC. It codes for CASTQGVEQYF.

The V and J genes are TRBV9 and TRBJ2-7; 11 bases map to TRBD1. The germline V gene encodes CDR1 SGDLS and CDR2 YYNGEE. J gave up 2 bases and V 4 bases, and 11 bases lay outside the gene matches. The CDR3 length is 17 residues. This CDR3 is CASSPQLRTGGPYEQYF. The CDR3 DNA reads as TGTGCCAGCAGCCCACAGTTGAGGACAGGGGGCCCCTACGAGCAGTACTTC.

The CDR3 nucleotides read TGTGCCAGTAGTATTGGCGGGGGGAGCACAGATACGCAGTATTTT. Its protein product is CASSIGGGSTDTQYF. The chain has TRBV19 and TRBJ2-3; 8 bases match TRBD2. Losses at the gene ends were 3 bases for V and 0 bases for J; bases not matched to a gene: 2. Germline V lookup: CDR1 LNHDA, CDR2 SQIVND (reference sequence). CDR3 size: 15 residues.

This sequence joins TRBV3-1 (or the pseudogene TRBV3-2) and TRBJ2-5; D may be TRBD2 (5 bases). CDR1 LGHDT and CDR2 YNNKEL come from the germline V gene (reference sequence). Trimming pared 4 bases from V and 5 bases from J, leaving 20 bases between. CDR3 length: 16 amino acids. Written as DNA, the CDR3 is TGTGCCAGCAGCCGCATTGAGGGTACGGGTGGGGAGACCCAGTACTTC. Residues: CASSRIEGTGGETQYF.

The V and J genes are TRBV6-2 or TRBV6-3 and TRBJ2-2; D ambiguous. The germline gives CDR1 MNHEY, CDR2 SVGEGT. Trimming stripped 6 bases from V and 0 bases from J, with 8 bases between. CDR3 size: 14 residues. This CDR3 is CASSPLTNTGELFF. CDR3 coding DNA: TGTGCCAGCAGCCCACTCACGAACACCGGGGAGCTGTTTTTT.

A remark on this clone: Compared with germline, one end of the junction differs, possibly owing to a read error. This sequence joins TRBV24-1 and TRBJ2-7, with TRBD1 matching 8 bases. Germline lookup yields CDR1 KGHDR and CDR2 SFDVKD. The CDR3 is 14 amino acids. The CDR3 sequence: CATSADRDLYGQYF. The CDR3 bases are TGTGCCACCAGTGCGGACAGGGATTTGTACGGGCAGTACTTC.

The V and J genes are TRBV5-6 and TRBJ2-2; D possibly corresponds to TRBD2 (5 bases). Trimming removed 0 bases from V and 3 bases from J, with 9 bases in between. The CDR3 totals 15 residues. The germline gives CDR1 SGHDT, CDR2 YYEEEE. The CDR3 DNA reads TGTGCCAGCAGCTTGGGACGGGATTACACCGGGGAGCTGTTTTTT. Translation: CASSLGRDYTGELFF.

The chain links TRBV7-8 to TRBJ2-5; 7 positions agree with TRBD2. The CDR3 sequence is 14 residues long. Germline CDR1 reads SGHVS; CDR2 reads FQNEAQ. The V gene end was trimmed by 2 bases and the J gene end by 0 bases; junction bases not matched to a gene: 0. The CDR3 nucleotides read TGTGCCAGCAGCTTAAGCGGGAACCAAGAGACCCAGTACTTC. This sequence encodes CASSLSGNQETQYF.